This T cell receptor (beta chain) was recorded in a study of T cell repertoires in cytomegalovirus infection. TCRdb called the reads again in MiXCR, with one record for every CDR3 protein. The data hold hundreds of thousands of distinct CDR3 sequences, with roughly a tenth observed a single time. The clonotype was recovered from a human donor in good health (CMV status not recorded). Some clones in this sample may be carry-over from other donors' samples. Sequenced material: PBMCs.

The CDR3 region is CSATPTSGGVDTQYF. The DNA of the CDR3 is TGCAGTGCTACACCGACTAGCGGGGGGGTGGATACGCAGTATTTT. This chain joins TRBV20-1 and TRBJ2-3; 14 bases are shared with TRBD2. The CDR3 spans 15 residues. The V gene end was trimmed by 4 bases and the J gene end by 6 bases; junction bases not matched to a gene: 6. Germline CDR1 DFQATT, CDR2 SNEGSKA (reference sequence).